This entry lists 18 T cell receptor beta chains sequenced from one sample in a study of cytomegalovirus exposure and HLA in healthy donors (dated by TCRdb to about 2017). Receptors were amplified or captured by the immunoSEQ multiplex PCR assay. The multiplex PCR relied on a mix of 60 forward primers for TCR Vbeta segments and 13 reverse primers for TCR Jbeta segments. Entries here come from immuneACCESS through TCRdb and include only in-frame sequences with V and J called. Some clones fail to appear in such tables; in the studies checked, an unresolved V gene covers under half of the shortfall, and the cause of the remainder is unknown. The sample table contains about 210,000 clones; only one count was recorded for roughly 80% of them. The ten largest make up approximately 2.8% of the sample. Sequencing was carried out using PBMCs. Receptors were obtained from a man aged 30 to 45 in good health and CMV-seronegative.

V gene TRBV2 combines with J gene TRBJ1-5; maybe TRBD1 (5 bases). V gave up 1 base and J gave up 7 bases, with 11 bases separating them. This CDR3 has 14 residues. Per germline, CDR1 SNHLY and CDR2 FYNNEI. The CDR3 reads CASSEGQGDQPQHF. For the CDR3, the DNA is TGTGCCAGCAGTGAAGGGCAGGGCGACCAGCCCCAGCATTTT.

The chain uses TRBV5-1 and TRBJ1-1, with D perhaps TRBD1 (6 bases). Trimming removed 2 bases from V and 3 bases from J, with 14 bases in between. In germline, CDR1 is SGHRS, CDR2 YFSETQ. This CDR3 has 15 residues. Written as DNA, the CDR3 is TGCGCCAGCAGCTTCGGAGCAGGGGTCTACACTGAAGCTTTCTTT. Residues: CASSFGAGVYTEAFF.

Regarding this clone: The junction departs from germline at one end; a sequencing error may be responsible. The V and J genes are TRBV6-1 and TRBJ2-3, with 7 bases matching TRBD2. The CDR3 is 16 residues long. CDR1 MNHNS and CDR2 SASEGT come from the germline V gene. The CDR3 nucleotides are TGTGCCAGCAGTCAAGCCCCGAGCGGGGGCACAGATACGCAGTATTTT. Its protein is CASSQAPSGGTDTQYF.

The chain is built from TRBV10-1 and TRBJ2-5, with D possibly TRBD1 on 6 matching bases. The CDR3 runs 12 residues. V was trimmed by 10 bases and J by 5 bases, leaving 14 bases between them. CDR1 WNHNN and CDR2 SYGVQD come from the germline V gene (reference sequence). In DNA, the CDR3 is TGCGCCACCCGGGAACAGGGTGAGACCCAGTACTTC. Translated: CATREQGETQYF.

The chain recombines TRBV7-8 with TRBJ1-5, with D possibly TRBD1 on 6 matching bases. CDR1 SGHVS and CDR2 FQNEAQ come from the germline V gene. The CDR3 spans 16 residues. V lost 4 bases to trimming and J lost 2 bases, with 15 bases between them. The CDR3 loop is CASSSVQGHGNQPQHF. The CDR3 coding sequence is TGTGCCAGCAGCTCGGTGCAGGGACACGGCAATCAGCCCCAGCATTTT.

The gene calls are TRBV6-1 and TRBJ1-5, with D perhaps matching TRBD1 (5 bases). V dropped 2 bases and J dropped 2 bases, with 7 bases sitting between them. Germline CDR1 reads MNHNS; CDR2 reads SASEGT. The CDR3 is made up of 14 amino acids. This chain's CDR3 is CASSELRGNQPQHF. The CDR3 region has the DNA TGTGCCAGCAGTGAACTCAGGGGCAATCAGCCCCAGCATTTT.

The J gene is TRBJ2-5, the V gene TRBV20-1; TRBD2 aligns across 7 bases. Germline V lookup: CDR1 DFQATT, CDR2 SNEGSKA (reference sequence). V shed 6 bases and J 14 bases; nucleotides not matched to a gene: 9. This CDR3 has 10 residues. CDR3 nucleotide sequence: TGCAGTGCCCGCACCCTAGCGGTCTACTTC. It codes for CSARTLAVYF.

J is TRBJ2-7 and V is TRBV7-2, with 9 nucleotides matching TRBD2. This CDR3 is built from 15 residues. V gave up 4 bases and J gave up 1 base; unmatched junction bases: 5. CDR1 is SGHTA, CDR2 FQGNSA, per germline. The CDR3 DNA is TGTGCCAGCAGCTCTCGGAGCGGGGGGTCCTACGAGCAGTACTTC. It is translated as CASSSRSGGSYEQYF.

V gene TRBV7-3 combines with J gene TRBJ2-2, with D tentatively TRBD2 (6 bases). CDR3 length equals 17 residues. The germline V gene has CDR1 SGHTA and CDR2 FQGTGA. The ends were cut back, 4 bases at V and 6 bases at J, with 21 bases in the middle. The CDR3 DNA sequence: TGTGCCAGCAGCTCACAACCGGGGGTGGTTGGGCCCGGGGAGCTGTTTTTT. This encodes CASSSQPGVVGPGELFF. Based on the CDR3 plus reference TRBV7-3 and TRBJ2-2, the full variable domain is GAGVSQTPSNKVTEKGKYVELRCDPISGHTALYWYRQSLGQGPEFLIYFQGTGAADDSGLPNDRFFAVRPEGSVSTLKIQRTERGDSAVYLCASSSQPGVVGPGELFFGEGSRLTVL.

The chain has TRBV5-8 and TRBJ1-1; maybe TRBD1 (6 bases). This CDR3 is built from 12 residues. In germline, CDR1 is SGHTS, CDR2 YDEGEE. V was shortened by 5 bases and J by 6 bases, with 11 bases between the two germline ends. The CDR3 DNA is TGTGCCAGCAGGCGGGGGCCTTCTGAAGCTTTCTTT. This gives the protein CASRRGPSEAFF.

The V gene is TRBV29-1, the J gene TRBJ2-3; TRBD2 agrees at 9 bases. V was clipped by 7 bases and J by 0 bases; unmatched bases: 5. Per the germline V gene, CDR1 is SQVTM and CDR2 is ANQGSEA. The CDR3 runs to 14 residues. CDR3 bases: TGCAGCGCGGGACTAGCTCGTAGCACAGATACGCAGTATTTT. It specifies CSAGLARSTDTQYF.

The chain carries TRBV29-1 and TRBJ1-1, with a tentative D call TRBD1 (6 bases). The CDR3 runs to 18 residues. Trimming left V 4 bases short and J 1 base short, with 25 bases between. Germline V CDR1 and CDR2: SQVTM, ANQGSEA. DNA of the CDR3: TGCAGCGTTGCTGGGTTTACGGTTCGGGGGGCCAGGAACACTGAAGCTTTCTTT. It translates to CSVAGFTVRGARNTEAFF.

The chain joins TRBV7-2 to TRBJ1-2, with a weak D call TRBD1 (5 bases). Germline lookup yields CDR1 SGHTA and CDR2 FQGNSA. Trimming stripped 3 bases from V and 7 bases from J, with 9 bases between. The CDR3 runs 12 residues. The CDR3 DNA reads TGTGCCAGCAGCTTGGGACTGGGTGGCTACACCTTC. Translated, it gives CASSLGLGGYTF.

Regarding this clone: The conserved closing phenylalanine or tryptophan is absent in this CDR3, likely reflecting a read error. This chain connects TRBV10-1 to TRBJ1-1, with D uncertain. With 4 bases removed from V and 5 bases from J, the gap between germline ends came to 11 bases. In germline, CDR1 is WNHNN, CDR2 SYGVQD (reference sequence). The CDR3 consists of 13 residues. The CDR3 loop is CASSGAGGTEAFL. CDR3 DNA: TGCGCCAGCAGTGGGGCCGGTGGAACTGAAGCTTTCCTT.

This clone has just one count. V usage is TRBV7-9 and J usage is TRBJ2-5, with 8 bases identical to TRBD1. Germline trimming cut 5 bases from V and 0 bases from J; bases unmatched to any gene: 8. Germline V gene data show CDR1 as SEHNR and CDR2 as FQNEAQ (reference sequence). The CDR3 consists of 16 residues. CDR3 DNA sequence: TGTGCCAGCAGCCTCCGGACAGGGATAAACCAAGAGACCCAGTACTTC. This encodes CASSLRTGINQETQYF.

This chain joins TRBV5-1 and TRBJ2-7; D not certain. The V end was cut by 0 bases, the J end by 4 bases, with 11 bases between. Germline CDR1 SGHRS, CDR2 YFSETQ. CDR3 size: 14 residues. The CDR3 loop is CASSLGQATYEQYF. CDR3 DNA: TGCGCCAGCAGCTTGGGGCAGGCCACGTACGAGCAGTACTTC.

This clone was detected only once. The chain is built from TRBV9 and TRBJ1-3; D gene uncertain. The CDR3 totals 18 residues. Deletions cut 1 base from V and 0 bases from J, with 17 bases between. Germline V gene data show CDR1 as SGDLS and CDR2 as YYNGEE. Written as DNA, the CDR3 is TGTGCCAGCAGCGTATTGTCGGGAATGGGCCTCTCTGGAAACACCATATATTTT. Protein: CASSVLSGMGLSGNTIYF.

In this sample, this clone turned up once. The chain's CDR3 is CASSLTSGGYNEQFF. The CDR3 DNA is TGTGCCAGCAGCTTAACTAGCGGGGGCTACAATGAGCAGTTCTTC. The V gene is TRBV7-2, the J gene TRBJ2-1; TRBD2 aligns across 11 bases. The CDR3 is 15 residues long. The germline V gene has CDR1 SGHTA and CDR2 FQGNSA. V lost 2 bases, J lost 3 bases, and 0 bases stayed unmatched. Looking up the rest from reference TRBV7-2 and TRBJ2-1 gives the full variable domain: GAGVSQSPSNKVTEKGKDVELRCDPISGHTALYWYRQSLGQGLEFLIYFQGNSAPDKSGLPSDRFSAERTGGSVSTLTIQRTQQEDSAVYLCASSLTSGGYNEQFFGPGTRLTVL.